This T cell receptor beta chain was captured in a study of PD-1 blockade in classical Hodgkin lymphoma. Study context: Every 2 weeks, patients had 3 mg/kg nivolumab intravenously. Study results and limitations: The causes of the repertoire differences, possibly disease activity or prior therapy, remain undefined. By C4D1 there was a significant rise in CD4+ TCR diversity but not in CD8+ TCR diversity. Baseline TCR diversity was reportedly lower in newly diagnosed patients than healthy donors.

Time point reported: cycle 4 day 1 (C4D1), after less than 7 weeks of nivolumab. Every patient experienced relapse after autologous stem cell transplantation, and brentuximab vedotin exposure varied. The assay was immunoSEQ multiplex PCR, and TCRdb's table has in-frame clones only and misses some. This sample has approximately 30,000 clones, with around three quarters found just once. Worth noting for this clone: Its cognate antigen is unknown.

The CDR3 sequence is 13 residues long. V lost 1 base, J lost 4 bases, and 5 bases lay in between. The germline V gene encodes CDR1 LNHDA and CDR2 SQIVND (reference sequence). The rearrangement links TRBV19 to TRBJ2-1; D ambiguous. The source material was peripheral blood mononuclear cells (PBMCs), sampled before the fourth cycle of nivolumab. The source is a human donor with classical Hodgkin lymphoma. DNA for the CDR3: TGTGCCAGTAGTATAGGACCTTACAATGAGCAGTTCTTC. Translated: CASSIGPYNEQFF.